The rows below give T cell receptor beta chains drawn from one sample of a study of shared clonotypes between healthy human individuals. Assay used: immunoSEQ multiplex PCR; TCRdb lists only in-frame clones, some missing. The sample comprises 1.5 million to 1.9 million clones, approximately 98% of which are singletons, and approximately 0.45% rests with the top ten. Input material: naive CD4+ T cells sorted from blood. All receptors come from a young man in good health. Each CDR3 is given with its conserved first and last residue. The D gene is left open where the match is weak. The listing skips clone size in some rows; elsewhere it reads once, few, many or a size class.

abundance: NA; d_gene: NA; j_gene: TRBJ2-7; v_gene: TRBV4-3; CDR3nt: TGCGCCAGCAGCCAAGGGCCGGGAGTGGGCGAGCAGTACTTC; CDR3aa: CASSQGPGVGEQYF
abundance: NA; d_gene: TRBD2; j_gene: TRBJ2-7; v_gene: TRBV29-1; CDR3nt: TGCAGCGTTGAGGTTAGCGGGGACCCCTACGAGCAGTACTTC; CDR3aa: CSVEVSGDPYEQYF
abundance: NA; d_gene: NA; j_gene: TRBJ2-7; v_gene: TRBV5-1; CDR3nt: TGCGCCAGCAGCTTGGAAAGGAGCTCCTACGAGCAGTACTTC; CDR3aa: CASSLERSSYEQYF
abundance: NA; d_gene: TRBD1; j_gene: TRBJ1-3; v_gene: TRBV27; CDR3nt: TGTGCCAGCAGGCCACAGGGGGGTGGTGGAAACACCATATATTTT; CDR3aa: CASRPQGGGGNTIYF
abundance: NA; d_gene: NA; j_gene: TRBJ2-7; v_gene: TRBV11-1; CDR3nt: TGTGCCAGCACCCCGGGACACAACTCCTACGAGCAGTACTTC; CDR3aa: CASTPGHNSYEQYF
abundance: NA; d_gene: NA; j_gene: TRBJ1-4; v_gene: TRBV7-9; CDR3nt: TGTGCCAGCAGCAGTCTCTCAACTAATGAAAAACTGTTTTTT; CDR3aa: CASSSLSTNEKLFF
abundance: NA; d_gene: TRBD1; j_gene: TRBJ1-5; v_gene: TRBV28; CDR3nt: TGTGCCAGCAGTTCCGGACAGGGGAACTATTATAGCAATCAGCCCCAGCATTTT; CDR3aa: CASSSGQGNYYSNQPQHF
abundance: NA; d_gene: TRBD2; j_gene: TRBJ2-7; v_gene: TRBV11-3; CDR3nt: TGTGCCAGCAGCATCGGACTAGCGGGAAGCGAGCAGTACTTC; CDR3aa: CASSIGLAGSEQYF
abundance: NA; d_gene: TRBD2; j_gene: TRBJ2-7; v_gene: TRBV7-9; CDR3nt: TGTGCCAGCAGATCTAGCGGGGGTCCCTACGAGCAGTACTTC; CDR3aa: CASRSSGGPYEQYF
abundance: NA; d_gene: NA; j_gene: TRBJ2-3; v_gene: TRBV5-4; CDR3nt: TGTGCCAGCAGAAAGATAGGGGTAGGGAGCACAGATACGCAGTATTTT; CDR3aa: CASRKIGVGSTDTQYF
abundance: NA; d_gene: NA; j_gene: TRBJ2-3; v_gene: TRBV28; CDR3nt: TGTGCCAGCAGTTTATCCGGGCTACTCACAGATACGCAGTATTTT; CDR3aa: CASSLSGLLTDTQYF
abundance: NA; d_gene: TRBD1; j_gene: TRBJ2-3; v_gene: TRBV7-2; CDR3nt: TGTGCCAGCAGCGGGACAGGGCCAGATACGCAGTATTTT; CDR3aa: CASSGTGPDTQYF
abundance: NA; d_gene: NA; j_gene: TRBJ2-2; v_gene: TRBV18; CDR3nt: TGTGCCAGCTCACCCATCAAAGGTCTGGGCGGGGAGCTGTTTTTT; CDR3aa: CASSPIKGLGGELFF
abundance: NA; d_gene: TRBD2; j_gene: TRBJ2-2; v_gene: TRBV7-8; CDR3nt: TGTGCCAGCAGCTTAGGACTAGCGGGTAGACGGATGAGCACCGGGGAGCTGTTTTTT; CDR3aa: CASSLGLAGRRMSTGELFF
abundance: NA; d_gene: NA; j_gene: TRBJ2-7; v_gene: TRBV10-3; CDR3nt: TGTGCCATCAGTGAGTCGAGGTCAGGGTCATACGAGCAGTACTTC; CDR3aa: CAISESRSGSYEQYF
abundance: NA; d_gene: NA; j_gene: TRBJ2-5; v_gene: TRBV9; CDR3nt: TGTGCCAGCAGCGTAGGAATTTGGCAAGAGACCCAGTACTTC; CDR3aa: CASSVGIWQETQYF
abundance: NA; d_gene: TRBD2; j_gene: TRBJ2-3; v_gene: TRBV6-1; CDR3nt: TGTGCCAGCGGACTAGCGGCCTTCACAGATACGCAGTATTTT; CDR3aa: CASGLAAFTDTQYF
abundance: NA; d_gene: TRBD1; j_gene: TRBJ1-2; v_gene: TRBV18; CDR3nt: TGTGCCAGCTCAATCCGGGACAGGGGCATCTATGGCTACACCTTC; CDR3aa: CASSIRDRGIYGYTF
abundance: NA; d_gene: NA; j_gene: TRBJ1-3; v_gene: TRBV5-1; CDR3nt: TGCGCCAGCAGCTTGGCCGGCTTCGGAAACACCATATATTTT; CDR3aa: CASSLAGFGNTIYF
abundance: NA; d_gene: NA; j_gene: TRBJ2-1; v_gene: TRBV18; CDR3nt: TGTGCCAGCTCACCGGCCCTTTCCAATGAGCAGTTCTTC; CDR3aa: CASSPALSNEQFF
abundance: NA; d_gene: NA; j_gene: TRBJ2-1; v_gene: TRBV20-1; CDR3nt: TGCAGTGTCTTCGGGAATGAGCAGTTCTTC; CDR3aa: CSVFGNEQFF
abundance: NA; d_gene: NA; j_gene: TRBJ1-1; v_gene: TRBV2; CDR3nt: TGTGCCAGAACCCAGGGATATGAAGCTTTCTTT; CDR3aa: CARTQGYEAFF
abundance: NA; d_gene: NA; j_gene: TRBJ2-1; v_gene: TRBV6-6; CDR3nt: TGTGCCAGCAGTTACTCGAAGGTTTACAATGAGCAGTTCTTC; CDR3aa: CASSYSKVYNEQFF
abundance: NA; d_gene: NA; j_gene: TRBJ2-5; v_gene: TRBV5-6; CDR3nt: TGTGCCAGCAGCTTGGTCCAAGAGACCCAGTACTTC; CDR3aa: CASSLVQETQYF
abundance: NA; d_gene: TRBD2; j_gene: TRBJ2-7; v_gene: TRBV27; CDR3nt: TGTGCCAGCAGTCTCGCTAGCGGGAGGTCCCCCTACGAGCAGTACTTC; CDR3aa: CASSLASGRSPYEQYF
abundance: NA; d_gene: NA; j_gene: TRBJ2-2; v_gene: TRBV7-3; CDR3nt: TGTGCCAGCAGCTTAGCGCAGTACACCGGGGAGCTGTTTTTT; CDR3aa: CASSLAQYTGELFF
abundance: NA; d_gene: NA; j_gene: TRBJ1-1; v_gene: TRBV5-1; CDR3nt: TGCGCCAGCAGCTTGGTCGTGGGGAACACTGAAGCTTTCTTT; CDR3aa: CASSLVVGNTEAFF
abundance: NA; d_gene: TRBD1; j_gene: TRBJ2-4; v_gene: TRBV30; CDR3nt: TGTGCCTGGAGCCCGGACAGGGCAAAAAACATTCAGTACTTC; CDR3aa: CAWSPDRAKNIQYF
abundance: NA; d_gene: NA; j_gene: TRBJ2-7; v_gene: TRBV7-8; CDR3nt: TGTGCCAGCAGCTTAGCGGGTATAGGGCCCGGGGCCGAGCAGTACTTC; CDR3aa: CASSLAGIGPGAEQYF
abundance: NA; d_gene: TRBD1; j_gene: TRBJ2-5; v_gene: TRBV5-5; CDR3nt: TGTGCCAGCAGCTTGGCTTACTGGGACAGGGATCGGGAGACCCAGTACTTC; CDR3aa: CASSLAYWDRDRETQYF
abundance: NA; d_gene: TRBD1; j_gene: TRBJ2-1; v_gene: TRBV28; CDR3nt: TGTGCCAGCAGTGCCACCGGGACAGGCAATGAGCAGTTCTTC; CDR3aa: CASSATGTGNEQFF
abundance: once; d_gene: TRBD2; j_gene: TRBJ2-7; v_gene: TRBV7-8; CDR3nt: TGTGCCAGCAGCTATTTAGCGGGAGGGCTCTACGAGCAGTACTTC; CDR3aa: CASSYLAGGLYEQYF
abundance: NA; d_gene: TRBD2; j_gene: TRBJ2-7; v_gene: TRBV27; CDR3nt: TGTGCCAGCAGTTTCCGGCTAGCGGGAGACGAGCAGTACTTC; CDR3aa: CASSFRLAGDEQYF
abundance: NA; d_gene: NA; j_gene: TRBJ1-5; v_gene: TRBV15; CDR3nt: TGTGCCACCAGCAGATCAGGGAGTAGGGGCAATCAGCCCCAGCATTTT; CDR3aa: CATSRSGSRGNQPQHF
abundance: NA; d_gene: NA; j_gene: TRBJ1-5; v_gene: TRBV23-1; CDR3nt: TGCGCCAGCAGTCCGAACGCAGGTGGGAATCAGCCCCAGCATTTT; CDR3aa: CASSPNAGGNQPQHF
abundance: NA; d_gene: NA; j_gene: TRBJ2-2; v_gene: TRBV5-1; CDR3nt: TGCGCCAGCAGACAGAACAGAGTCGTAAGCACCGGGGAGCTGTTTTTT; CDR3aa: CASRQNRVVSTGELFF
abundance: NA; d_gene: TRBD2; j_gene: TRBJ2-7; v_gene: TRBV5-1; CDR3nt: TGCGCCAGCAGCCCAATTCTATTTGGGGGGGACGAGCAGTACTTC; CDR3aa: CASSPILFGGDEQYF